The source of this T cell receptor beta chain is a study of blood T cells in healthy people across ages. Study-wide results and limits: Any changes in expanded clonotypes were possibly confounded, as donor CMV status remained unknown.

The individuals who served as donors were healthy Caucasians living in Russia, aged about 6 to 100. V lost 6 bases, J lost 7 bases, and 15 bases lay in between. CDR3 length equals 13 residues. The authors ran a second PCR of roughly 6 to 12 cycles using a sample-barcoded 5' primer and a J-beta primer mix. Each CDR3 protein gets one entry after TCRdb re-called the 5' RACE reads with MiXCR. This table holds more than 600,000 distinct CDR3 sequences, approximately 25% found once. Comment on this clonotype: Its antigen remains unknown.

The same data also contributed to another study, on T cells of mothers and their children.

The TCR sequence derives from a boy aged 10-17 years in good health. The chain joins TRBV12-3 or TRBV12-4 to TRBJ2-5; D remains unclear. Sequenced material: blood. CDR3 loop: CASSQQVKGTQYF. Here the CDR3 DNA reads TGTGCCAGCAGCCAGCAGGTGAAGGGGACCCAGTACTTC.